The sequence of this T cell receptor beta chain was determined in a study of monozygotic twins with inflammatory bowel disease. The CDR3 covers 16 residues. Germline-derived CDR1 and CDR2 are DFQATT and SNEGSKA (reference sequence). About this clonotype: Its antigen is undetermined.

Amplification used two nested PCRs: approximately 16 cycles, then 8 to 10 cycles, on TCRalpha/TCRbeta cDNA. Following a re-call of the 5' RACE reads, TCRdb has one entry per CDR3 protein and lacks DNA. This table lists some 400,000 distinct CDR3 sequences. Study-wide results and caveats: Repertoires of patients may have been made more variable by differing immunosuppressive treatments. Distinction of different T cell subtypes was not possible.

The genes are TRBV20-1 and TRBJ2-1; TCRdb reports TRBD2, a call that lacks DNA to check it against. The source material was blood. The source is a human donor with ulcerative colitis or Crohn's disease, or a healthy co-twin of an affected twin (not recorded which). This CDR3 is CSAYPGLAGGFPEQFF.